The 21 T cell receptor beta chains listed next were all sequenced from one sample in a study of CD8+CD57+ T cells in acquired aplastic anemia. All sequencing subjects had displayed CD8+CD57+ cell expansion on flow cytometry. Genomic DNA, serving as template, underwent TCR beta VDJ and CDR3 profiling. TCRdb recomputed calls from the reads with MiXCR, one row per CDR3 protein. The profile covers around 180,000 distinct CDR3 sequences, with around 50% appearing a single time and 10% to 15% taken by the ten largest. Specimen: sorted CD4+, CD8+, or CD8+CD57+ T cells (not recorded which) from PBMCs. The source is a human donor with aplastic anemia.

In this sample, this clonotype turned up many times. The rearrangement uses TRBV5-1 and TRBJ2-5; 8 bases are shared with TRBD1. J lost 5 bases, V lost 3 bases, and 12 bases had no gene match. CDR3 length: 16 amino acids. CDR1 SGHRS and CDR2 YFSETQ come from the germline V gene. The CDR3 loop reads CASSYPADRGVETQYF. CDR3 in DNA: TGCGCCAGCAGCTACCCGGCCGACAGGGGAGTTGAGACCCAGTACTTC.

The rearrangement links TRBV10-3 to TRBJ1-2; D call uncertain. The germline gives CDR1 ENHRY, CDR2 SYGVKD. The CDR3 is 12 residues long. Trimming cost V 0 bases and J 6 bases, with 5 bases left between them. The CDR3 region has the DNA TGTGCCATCAGTGAGTCGAGGGATGGCTACACCTTC. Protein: CAISESRDGYTF.

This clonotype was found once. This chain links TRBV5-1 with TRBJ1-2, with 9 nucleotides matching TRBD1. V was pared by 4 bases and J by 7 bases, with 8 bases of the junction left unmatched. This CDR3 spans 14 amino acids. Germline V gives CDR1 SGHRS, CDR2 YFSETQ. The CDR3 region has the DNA TGCGCCAGCAGCCAGGACACAGGGGGCGGTGGCTACACCTTC. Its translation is CASSQDTGGGGYTF. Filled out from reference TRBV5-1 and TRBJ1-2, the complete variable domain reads KAGVTQTPRYLIKTRGQQVTLSCSPISGHRSVSWYQQTPGQGLQFLFEYFSETQRNKGNFPGRFSGRQFSNSRSEMNVSTLELGDSALYLCASSQDTGGGGYTFGSGTRLTVV.

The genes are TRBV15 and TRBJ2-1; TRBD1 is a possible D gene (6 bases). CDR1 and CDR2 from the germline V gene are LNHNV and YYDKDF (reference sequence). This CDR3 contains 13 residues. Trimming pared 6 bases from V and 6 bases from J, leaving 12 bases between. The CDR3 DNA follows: TGTGCCACCAGACAGGGTGAGGGCAATGAGCAGTTCTTC. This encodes CATRQGEGNEQFF.

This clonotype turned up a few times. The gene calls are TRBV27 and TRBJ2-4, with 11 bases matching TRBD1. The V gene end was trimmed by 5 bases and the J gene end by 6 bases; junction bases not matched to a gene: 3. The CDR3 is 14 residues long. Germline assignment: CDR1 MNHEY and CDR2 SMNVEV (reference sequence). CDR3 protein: CASSVGTGGNIQYF. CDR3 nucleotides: TGTGCCAGCAGTGTAGGGACAGGGGGAAACATTCAGTACTTC.

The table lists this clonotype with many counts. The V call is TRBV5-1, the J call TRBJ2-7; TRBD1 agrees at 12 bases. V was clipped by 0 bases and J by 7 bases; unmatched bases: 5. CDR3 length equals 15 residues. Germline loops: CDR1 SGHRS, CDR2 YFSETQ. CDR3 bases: TGCGCCAGCAGCTTGGCCGGGACAGGGGGCGAGGAGCAGTACTTC. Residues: CASSLAGTGGEEQYF.

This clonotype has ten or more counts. As DNA, the CDR3 is TGTGCCAGCAGTGAGCCATGGGACAGGGCGAATGGCTACACCTTC. Translation: CASSEPWDRANGYTF. The rearrangement links TRBV2 to TRBJ1-2, with 9 positions matching TRBD1. Germline CDR1 SNHLY, CDR2 FYNNEI. The trim removed 3 bases at V and 6 bases at J, leaving 8 bases unmatched. This CDR3 is 15 amino acids long.

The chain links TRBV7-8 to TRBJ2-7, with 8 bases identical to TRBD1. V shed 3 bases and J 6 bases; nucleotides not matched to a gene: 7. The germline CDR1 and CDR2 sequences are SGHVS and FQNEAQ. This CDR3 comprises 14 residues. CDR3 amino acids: CASSFGDRWGEQYF. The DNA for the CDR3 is TGTGCCAGCAGCTTTGGGGACAGGTGGGGCGAGCAGTACTTC.

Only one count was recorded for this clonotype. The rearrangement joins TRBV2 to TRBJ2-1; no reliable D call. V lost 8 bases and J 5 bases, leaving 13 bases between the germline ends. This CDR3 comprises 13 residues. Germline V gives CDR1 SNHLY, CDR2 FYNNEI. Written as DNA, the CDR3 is TGTGCCAGCTCGGCAGGTGCTGACAATGAGCAGTTCTTC. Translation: CASSAGADNEQFF.

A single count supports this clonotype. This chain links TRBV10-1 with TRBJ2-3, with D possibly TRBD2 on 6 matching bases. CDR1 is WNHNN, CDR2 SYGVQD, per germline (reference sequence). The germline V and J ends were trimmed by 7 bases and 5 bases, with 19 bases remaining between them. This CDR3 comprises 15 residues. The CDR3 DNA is TGCGCCAGCAAAAGTGGCCCCCGACTAGAAGATACGCAGTATTTT. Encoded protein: CASKSGPRLEDTQYF.

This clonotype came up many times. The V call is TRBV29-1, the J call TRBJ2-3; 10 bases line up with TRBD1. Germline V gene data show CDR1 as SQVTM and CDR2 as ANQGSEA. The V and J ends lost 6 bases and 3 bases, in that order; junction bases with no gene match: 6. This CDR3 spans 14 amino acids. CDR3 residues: CSVRGQGLTDTQYF. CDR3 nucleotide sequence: TGCAGCGTGAGGGGACAGGGGTTAACAGATACGCAGTATTTT.

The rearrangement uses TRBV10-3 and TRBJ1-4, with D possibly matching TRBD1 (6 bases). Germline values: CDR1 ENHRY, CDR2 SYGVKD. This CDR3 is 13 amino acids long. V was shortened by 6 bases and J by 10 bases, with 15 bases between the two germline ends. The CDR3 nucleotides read TGTGCCATCAGCGGACAGCCAACGGGAAAACTGTTTTTT. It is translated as CAISGQPTGKLFF.

Written as DNA, the CDR3 is TGTGCCACCAGCAGCGACAGGGTTCAAGCTAACTATGGCTACACCTTC. This codes for CATSSDRVQANYGYTF. The V call is TRBV15, the J call TRBJ1-2, with TRBD1 matching 7 bases. The ends lost 3 bases at V and 0 bases at J; junction bases unmatched: 7. The CDR3 has 16 amino acids. The germline CDR1 and CDR2 sequences are LNHNV and YYDKDF (reference sequence).

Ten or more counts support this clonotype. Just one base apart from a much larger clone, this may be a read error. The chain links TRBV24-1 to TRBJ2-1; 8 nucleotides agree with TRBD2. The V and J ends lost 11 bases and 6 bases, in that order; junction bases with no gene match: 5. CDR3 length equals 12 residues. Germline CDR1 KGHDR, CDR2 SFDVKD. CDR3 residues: CAISRGGNEQFF. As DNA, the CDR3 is TGTGCCATCAGCCGGGGGGGCAATGAGCAGTTCTTC.

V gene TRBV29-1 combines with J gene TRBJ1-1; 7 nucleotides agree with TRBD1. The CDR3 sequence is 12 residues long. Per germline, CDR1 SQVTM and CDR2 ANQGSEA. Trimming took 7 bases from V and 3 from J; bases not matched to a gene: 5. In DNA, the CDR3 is TGCAGCGCCTCAGGGGGGTACACTGAAGCTTTCTTT. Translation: CSASGGYTEAFF.

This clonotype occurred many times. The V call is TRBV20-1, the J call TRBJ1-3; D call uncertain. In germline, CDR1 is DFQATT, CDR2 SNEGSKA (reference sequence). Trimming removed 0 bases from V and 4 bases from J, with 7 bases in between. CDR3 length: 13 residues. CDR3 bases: TGCAGTGCTAGAGATCCAGGAGGAAACACCATATATTTT. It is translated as CSARDPGGNTIYF.

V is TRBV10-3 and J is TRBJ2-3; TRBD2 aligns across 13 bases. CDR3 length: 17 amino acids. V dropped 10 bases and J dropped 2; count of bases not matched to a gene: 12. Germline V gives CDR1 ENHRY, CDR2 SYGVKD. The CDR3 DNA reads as TGTGCCAGCAGGAGACTAGCGGGGGGCCGTGTCACAGATACGCAGTATTTT. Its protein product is CASRRLAGGRVTDTQYF.

For the CDR3, the DNA is TGTGCCAGCGGGACTAGCGGGAGTGATAGGGAGACCCAGTACTTC. Protein sequence: CASGTSGSDRETQYF. The chain has TRBV7-6 and TRBJ2-5; 14 nucleotides match TRBD2. Per germline, CDR1 SGHVS and CDR2 FNYEAQ. There are 15 residues in the CDR3. With 8 bases clipped from V and 5 bases from J, the junction kept 7 bases outside the gene matches. Full variable domain (rest looked up from reference TRBV7-6 and TRBJ2-5): GAGVSQSPRYKVTKRGQDVALRCDPISGHVSLYWYRQALGQGPEFLTYFNYEAQQDKSGLPNDRFSAERPEGSISTLTIQRTEQRDSAMYRCASGTSGSDRETQYFGPGTRLLVL.

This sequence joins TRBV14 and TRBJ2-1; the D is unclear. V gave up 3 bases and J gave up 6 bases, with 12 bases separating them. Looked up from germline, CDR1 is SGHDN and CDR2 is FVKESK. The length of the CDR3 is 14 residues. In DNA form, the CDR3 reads TGTGCCAGCAGCCAGGGTCAGGCCTTCAATGAGCAGTTCTTC. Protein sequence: CASSQGQAFNEQFF.

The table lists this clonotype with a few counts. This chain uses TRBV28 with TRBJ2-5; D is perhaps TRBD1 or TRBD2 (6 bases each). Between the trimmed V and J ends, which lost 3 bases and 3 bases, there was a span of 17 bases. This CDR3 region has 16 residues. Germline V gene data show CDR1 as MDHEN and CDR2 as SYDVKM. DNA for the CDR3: TGTGCCAGCAGTTTGTCGATGGGGGGCAGGGAAGAGACCCAGTACTTC. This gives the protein CASSLSMGGREETQYF.

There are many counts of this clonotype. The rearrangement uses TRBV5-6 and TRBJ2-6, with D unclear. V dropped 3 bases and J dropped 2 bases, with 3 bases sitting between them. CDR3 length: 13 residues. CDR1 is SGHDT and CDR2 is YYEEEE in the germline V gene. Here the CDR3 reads CASSSPGANVLTF. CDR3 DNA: TGTGCCAGCAGCTCGCCTGGGGCCAACGTCCTGACTTTC. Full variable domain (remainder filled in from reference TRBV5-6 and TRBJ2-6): DAGVTQSPTHLIKTRGQQVTLRCSPKSGHDTVSWYQQALGQGPQFIFQYYEEEERQRGNFPDRFSGHQFPNYSSELNVNALLLGDSALYLCASSSPGANVLTFGAGSRLTVL.